This T cell receptor beta chain originates from a study of cytomegalovirus exposure and HLA in healthy donors. Overall study context: Early released data had tens of millions of unique TCRs, all coming from HLA-typed donors.

Per germline, CDR1 LNHDA and CDR2 SQIVND (reference sequence). Trimming left V 3 bases short and J 4 bases short, with 15 bases between. The CDR3 spans 15 residues. Study findings and constraints: Prior analysis indicated that the majority of TCR beta V segments exhibited productivity approximately 87% or approximately 30% of the time.

Turning to this clone: The antigen is unknown.

13 Jbeta primers and 60 Vbeta primers were used for the PCR. Per the study methods: An analysis that came later counted some 85 million unique TCR beta chains, approximately 10 million shared. TCRdb's table, derived via immunoSEQ multiplex PCR, lists solely in-frame clones and lacks some. That table is the source of V, J and clone size, and D and trimming were worked out from the DNA. Of some 130,000 clones listed, around 70% were seen once; the top ten hold approximately 1.5%. Source material: PBMCs. This chain links TRBV19 with TRBJ2-5; no clear D gene. This sequence originates from a man aged 30 to 45 in good health and CMV-seropositive. The CDR3 spells CASSMHGQRGETQYF. The CDR3 nucleotides read TGTGCCAGTAGTATGCACGGTCAACGAGGAGAGACCCAGTACTTC.